This T cell receptor beta chain is from a study of cytomegalovirus exposure and HLA in healthy donors. The protocol was immunoSEQ multiplex PCR, while the TCRdb copy is restricted to in-frame clones and leaves out a portion. The sample shows about 140,000 clones, 80% to 90% of them seen only once. To note about this clone: Its antigen is undetermined.

Whole-study findings and limits: TCR beta chains numbering about 160 were designated cytomegalovirus-associated.

Germline values: CDR1 MDHEN, CDR2 SYDVKM. The CDR3 totals 15 residues. Trimming removed 5 bases at V and 2 bases at J, with 14 bases between. This clonotype originated in a woman younger than 45 in good health and CMV-seronegative. The source material was PBMCs. The gene calls are TRBV28 and TRBJ2-3; weak D call: TRBD2 (5 bases). DNA of the CDR3: TGTGCCAGCAGTCCCGGGGTCTCCCACACAGATACGCAGTATTTT. Translation gives CASSPGVSHTDTQYF. The whole variable domain, remainder taken from reference TRBV28 and TRBJ2-3, is DVKVTQSSRYLVKRTGEKVFLECVQDMDHENMFWYRQDPGLGLRLIYFSYDVKMKEKGDIPEGYSVSREKKERFSLILESASTNQTSMYLCASSPGVSHTDTQYFGPGTRLTVL.